The 12 T cell receptor beta chains presented below share a single source sample, sequenced in a study of blood T cell repertoires in COVID-19. Measured with immunoSEQ multiplex PCR; TCRdb has only the in-frame clones, and not every one. Of roughly 43,000 clones in the sample, 69% are singletons; the top ten hold approximately 6.2%. Sequenced material: peripheral blood. These receptors all stem from a man older than 75 with acute or convalescent COVID-19.

The V gene is TRBV18, the J gene TRBJ2-1; weak D call: TRBD1 (6 bases). CDR1 is KGHSH, CDR2 LQKENI, per germline. Trimming removed 1 base at V and 7 bases at J, with 17 bases between. This CDR3 has 16 residues. The CDR3 spells CASSPLTRGDGNEQFF. DNA for the CDR3: TGTGCCAGCTCACCACTAACCAGGGGAGATGGAAATGAGCAGTTCTTC.

This chain links TRBV7-9 with TRBJ2-1, with 7 positions matching TRBD2. V was clipped by 5 bases and J by 3 bases; unmatched bases: 7. This CDR3 comprises 15 residues. Germline values: CDR1 SEHNR, CDR2 FQNEAQ (reference sequence). Here the CDR3 DNA reads TGTGCCAGCAGCCCATCTAGCGGATACTACAATGAGCAGTTCTTC. Translated, it gives CASSPSSGYYNEQFF.

This clone has just a few counts. The V and J genes are TRBV9 and TRBJ1-2, with a weak D call TRBD1 (6 bases). Trimming pared 6 bases from V and 8 bases from J, leaving 20 bases between. Germline V gene lookup returns CDR1 SGDLS and CDR2 YYNGEE. This CDR3 spans 14 amino acids. The CDR3 loop is CASNRDPETGGYTF. The DNA for the CDR3 is TGTGCCAGCAACCGGGACCCAGAGACAGGCGGCTACACCTTC. Drawing the rest from reference TRBV9 and TRBJ1-2, the complete variable domain is DSGVTQTPKHLITATGQRVTLRCSPRSGDLSVYWYQQSLDQGLQFLIQYYNGEERAKGNILERFSAQQFPDLHSELNLSSLELGDSALYFCASNRDPETGGYTFGSGTRLTVV.

The rearrangement uses TRBV7-9 and TRBJ2-7; perhaps TRBD1 as D (6 bases). Trimming took 7 bases from V and 5 from J, leaving 15 bases between them. The CDR3 has 13 residues. Germline CDR1 is SEHNR and CDR2 is FQNEAQ (reference sequence). CDR3 DNA sequence: TGTGCCAGCACCCAGAGAGGGGGAGACGAGCAGTACTTC. Encoded protein: CASTQRGGDEQYF.

In its sample, this clone was seen a few times. This rearrangement joins TRBV11-2 to TRBJ2-5, with TRBD2 identical over 9 bases. The V segment lost 4 bases and the J segment 5 bases; nucleotides outside the gene matches: 2. The CDR3 covers 13 residues. CDR1 and CDR2 (germline): SGHAT, FQNNGV. The CDR3 spells CASSYTSGETQYF. In DNA, the CDR3 is TGTGCCAGCAGCTACACTAGCGGGGAGACCCAGTACTTC.

J is TRBJ2-7 and V is TRBV4-3; 8 bases line up with TRBD2. V was clipped by 0 bases and J by 4 bases; unmatched bases: 8. Germline V gene lookup returns CDR1 LGHNA and CDR2 YSLEER. This CDR3 spans 16 amino acids. DNA for the CDR3: TGCGCCAGCAGCCAAGATGGGGCGGGAGGTGGGTACGAGCAGTACTTC. Its translation is CASSQDGAGGGYEQYF.

The rearrangement joins TRBV5-1 to TRBJ2-1; TRBD2 matches 14 bases. V trimming: 3 bases; J trimming: 5 bases; junction bases outside the gene matches: 16. The CDR3 spans 20 residues. In germline, CDR1 is SGHRS, CDR2 YFSETQ. The DNA for the CDR3 is TGCGCCAGCAGCTGGCGGACTAGCGGGGGGAATACCGGAGCCCACAATGAGCAGTTCTTC. Its protein product is CASSWRTSGGNTGAHNEQFF. Combining the CDR3 with reference TRBV5-1 and TRBJ2-1 gives the whole variable domain KAGVTQTPRYLIKTRGQQVTLSCSPISGHRSVSWYQQTPGQGLQFLFEYFSETQRNKGNFPGRFSGRQFSNSRSEMNVSTLELGDSALYLCASSWRTSGGNTGAHNEQFFGPGTRLTVL.

The chain couples TRBV5-1 to TRBJ2-2, with 9 bases identical to TRBD1. J lost 0 bases, V lost 7 bases, and 7 bases had no gene match. Germline-derived CDR1 and CDR2 are SGHRS and YFSETQ. The CDR3 loop spans 16 amino acids. In DNA form, the CDR3 reads TGCGCCAGCGGACTGGGACAGGGACCGAACACCGGGGAGCTGTTTTTT. This translates into CASGLGQGPNTGELFF.

V is TRBV6-5 and J is TRBJ1-1, with a possible D match to TRBD1 (6 bases). CDR3 size: 14 residues. Trimming stripped 2 bases from V and 0 bases from J, with 7 bases between. Germline V CDR1 and CDR2: MNHEY, SVGAGI. CDR3 sequence reads: CASSYAGVNTEAFF. The CDR3 nucleotides read TGTGCCAGCAGTTACGCAGGGGTGAACACTGAAGCTTTCTTT.

In its sample, this clone is medium-sized (0.01 to 0.1%). The chain links TRBV7-9 to TRBJ2-5; 10 nucleotides match TRBD1. V was pared by 7 bases and J by 0 bases, with 5 bases of the junction left unmatched. Germline values: CDR1 SEHNR, CDR2 FQNEAQ (reference sequence). This CDR3 has 15 amino acids. The CDR3 reads CASTPGQGYQETQYF. DNA for the CDR3: TGTGCCAGCACCCCGGGACAGGGGTACCAAGAGACCCAGTACTTC. The whole variable domain, filled in from reference TRBV7-9 and TRBJ2-5, reads DTGVSQNPRHKITKRGQNVTFRCDPISEHNRLYWYRQTLGQGPEFLTYFQNEAQLEKSRLLSDRFSAERPKGSFSTLEIQRTEQGDSAMYLCASTPGQGYQETQYFGPGTRLLVL.

The J gene is TRBJ2-5, the V gene TRBV7-8, with D perhaps TRBD2 (5 bases). V dropped 3 bases and J dropped 0 bases, with 5 bases sitting between them. From germline, CDR1 is SGHVS and CDR2 FQNEAQ. CDR3 size: 13 residues. CDR3 in amino acids: CASSLEDQETQYF. Written as DNA, the CDR3 is TGTGCCAGCAGCTTGGAGGACCAAGAGACCCAGTACTTC.

The CDR3: CASSTRGFDNQPQHF. The DNA of the CDR3 is TGTGCCAGCAGCACGAGGGGGTTTGACAATCAGCCCCAGCATTTT. This chain joins TRBV7-8 and TRBJ1-5; D possibly corresponds to TRBD1 (6 bases). Trimming removed 5 bases at V and 3 bases at J, with 14 bases between. The CDR3 is made up of 15 amino acids. CDR1 and CDR2 (germline): SGHVS, FQNEAQ.